Following are 13 T cell receptor beta chains from one sample sequenced in a study of blood T cell repertoires in COVID-19 (dated by TCRdb to about 2020). Receptors were amplified or captured by the immunoSEQ multiplex PCR assay. TCRdb provides this immuneACCESS table in a form limited to in-frame rearrangements. Some clones are lacking; in checked studies, under half of them reflect an unresolved V gene, and why the rest are absent is not known. The sample data list 190,000 or so clones, and about 95% of these were observed just once. The top ten clones comprise about 0.76% of the sample. Sequences were obtained from peripheral blood. The receptor set was obtained from a man aged 25-40 years with COVID-19, enrolled during active disease.

This chain joins TRBV19 and TRBJ1-5; the D gene is possibly TRBD1 (6 bases). Germline V lookup: CDR1 LNHDA, CDR2 SQIVND (reference sequence). The CDR3 spans 14 residues. V lost 6 bases to trimming and J lost 4 bases, with 13 bases between them. CDR3: CASSRGTINQPQHF. CDR3 DNA sequence: TGTGCCAGTAGCCGAGGGACAATTAATCAGCCCCAGCATTTT.

This sequence joins TRBV7-9 and TRBJ2-7; TRBD1 is a possible D gene (6 bases). The V end lost 5 bases, the J end lost 3 bases, and 20 bases lay between the germline ends. CDR3 length: 16 amino acids. The germline V gene encodes CDR1 SEHNR and CDR2 FQNEAQ (reference sequence). The CDR3 region is CASSPTPGQGSYEQYF. The DNA of the CDR3 is TGTGCCAGCAGCCCAACGCCGGGGCAGGGGAGCTACGAGCAGTACTTC. The full variable domain, in which reference TRBV7-9 and TRBJ2-7 provide the parts outside the CDR3, is DTGVSQNPRHKITKRGQNVTFRCDPISEHNRLYWYRQTLGQGPEFLTYFQNEAQLEKSRLLSDRFSAERPKGSFSTLEIQRTEQGDSAMYLCASSPTPGQGSYEQYFGPGTRLTVT.

This clone appeared once. J is TRBJ1-4 and V is TRBV6-2 or TRBV6-3; maybe TRBD1 (5 bases). CDR1 MNHEY and CDR2 SVGEGT come from the germline V gene. The CDR3 runs 16 residues. The V end was cut by 6 bases, the J end by 8 bases, with 22 bases between. This chain's CDR3 is CASSQPDTRAREKLFF. The CDR3 DNA reads TGTGCCAGCAGCCAACCGGACACCCGCGCCAGGGAAAAACTGTTTTTT.

The chain is built from TRBV28 and TRBJ1-4, with 8 bases identical to TRBD1. CDR3 length: 16 residues. J was trimmed by 4 bases and V by 4 bases; bases with no gene match: 8. The germline V gene has CDR1 MDHEN and CDR2 SYDVKM. The CDR3 DNA follows: TGTGCCAGCAGTTCCCGGCGGGACAGGAGTAATGAAAAACTGTTTTTT. Its protein is CASSSRRDRSNEKLFF. Full variable domain (rest looked up from reference TRBV28 and TRBJ1-4): DVKVTQSSRYLVKRTGEKVFLECVQDMDHENMFWYRQDPGLGLRLIYFSYDVKMKEKGDIPEGYSVSREKKERFSLILESASTNQTSMYLCASSSRRDRSNEKLFFGSGTQLSVL.

The CDR3 reads CASSTGGRNSPLHF. The CDR3 coding sequence is TGTGCCAGTAGTACAGGGGGCCGCAATTCACCCCTCCACTTT. This chain uses TRBV19 with TRBJ1-6, with TRBD1 matching 8 bases. This CDR3 region has 14 residues. Trimming took 4 bases from V and 7 from J; bases not matched to a gene: 3. CDR1 is LNHDA and CDR2 is SQIVND in the germline V gene (reference sequence).

The DNA for the CDR3 is TGTGCCAGCTCTGGGGCAGGGAACACTGAAGCTTTCTTT. This codes for CASSGAGNTEAFF. The gene calls are TRBV27 and TRBJ1-1; TRBD1 might be the D (5 bases). Germline V gene lookup returns CDR1 MNHEY and CDR2 SMNVEV (reference sequence). The CDR3 length is 13 residues. V was shortened by 8 bases and J by 1 base, with 11 bases between the two germline ends.

This clone was seen a handful of times. V usage is TRBV9 and J usage is TRBJ1-2; 9 bases are shared with TRBD1. This CDR3 contains 15 residues. Germline CDR1 and CDR2: SGDLS and YYNGEE. The V and J ends lost 1 base and 4 bases, in that order; junction bases with no gene match: 5. The CDR3 protein is CASSVTGGSVYGYTF. The CDR3 DNA sequence: TGTGCCAGCAGCGTAACAGGGGGCAGCGTCTATGGCTACACCTTC.

The rearrangement links TRBV6-4 to TRBJ1-2; TRBD1 aligns across 7 bases. In germline, CDR1 is MRHNA, CDR2 SNTAGT. The junction had 12 bases not matched to a gene; V was cut back by 6 bases and J by 2 bases. The CDR3 runs 16 residues. CDR3 region: CASRRDSGGPNYGYTF. CDR3 in DNA: TGTGCCAGCAGAAGGGACAGTGGGGGGCCCAACTATGGCTACACCTTC.

The chain couples TRBV10-3 to TRBJ2-7; 9 nucleotides match TRBD1. CDR1 and CDR2 (germline): ENHRY, SYGVKD. The CDR3 length is 14 residues. V gave up 5 bases and J gave up 5 bases; unmatched junction bases: 7. The CDR3 sequence: CAISTGTGSNEQYF. For the CDR3, the DNA is TGTGCCATCAGTACCGGGACAGGGAGCAACGAGCAGTACTTC.

The chain uses TRBV27 and TRBJ1-5; D is unclear. With 4 bases removed from V and 7 bases from J, the gap between germline ends came to 23 bases. The CDR3 contains 17 residues. Germline V gene lookup returns CDR1 MNHEY and CDR2 SMNVEV (reference sequence). As DNA, the CDR3 is TGTGCCAGCAGTTCAATCATCGGCGGCAGCCTAAAACAGCCCCAGCATTTT. It translates to CASSSIIGGSLKQPQHF.

This chain connects TRBV3-1 (or the pseudogene TRBV3-2) to TRBJ1-2, with D perhaps matching TRBD1 (6 bases). The CDR3 is 16 amino acids. V was cut by 3 bases and J by 6 bases, with 20 bases left in between. Germline CDR1 reads LGHDT; CDR2 reads YNNKEL (reference sequence). CDR3 bases: TGTGCCAGCAGCCATACCACAGGGCGCCGGATGGATGGCTACACCTTC. The encoded protein is CASSHTTGRRMDGYTF.

This chain joins TRBV5-1 and TRBJ2-7, with D uncertain. CDR3 length: 13 residues. V was shortened by 2 bases and J by 1 base, with 7 bases between the two germline ends. In germline, CDR1 is SGHRS, CDR2 YFSETQ. CDR3 sequence: CASSFRQSYEQYF. The CDR3 DNA reads as TGCGCCAGCAGCTTCCGCCAGTCCTACGAGCAGTACTTC.

On this clone: One junction end disagrees with the germline gene, perhaps due to a read error. J is TRBJ1-5 and V is TRBV19; 7 bases agree with TRBD1. Germline CDR1 reads LNHDA; CDR2 reads SQIVND (reference sequence). CDR3 length: 16 residues. CDR3 bases: TGTGCCAGTAGTATAGGACAGGGAAATAGCAATCAGCCTCAGCATTTT. Protein product: CASSIGQGNSNQPQHF.